These 7 T cell receptor beta chains originate from one sample sequenced in a study. TCRdb re-analysed the 5' RACE reads in MiXCR, keeping a single row per CDR3 protein. The sample consists of about 59,000 distinct CDR3 sequences, less than 25% of them appearing once. Cells sorted as Tregs were CD4+, CD25+ and CD127-/low. Source material: tumor-infiltrating Tregs sorted from the breast tumor. The receptor set was obtained from a female donor with breast cancer.

The chain has TRBV7-8 and TRBJ1-1; tentatively, D is TRBD1 (6 bases). This CDR3 has 16 amino acids. V was clipped by 5 bases and J by 4 bases, with 20 bases between them. From germline, CDR1 is SGHVS and CDR2 FQNEAQ. CDR3 in DNA: TGTGCCAGCAGCCTAACCGGTGGGGGGGCAGGCACTGAAGCTTTCTTT. This encodes CASSLTGGGAGTEAFF.

The chain couples TRBV5-1 to TRBJ1-1; the D gene is possibly TRBD1 (6 bases). CDR1 and CDR2 from the germline V gene are SGHRS and YFSETQ. The CDR3 runs 16 residues. V lost 5 bases and J lost 1, with 18 bases in between. The CDR3: CASSRGQRESNTEAFF. In DNA, the CDR3 is TGCGCCAGCAGTCGAGGACAGAGAGAGTCGAACACTGAAGCTTTCTTT.

The sample holds a few counts of this clonotype. The chain is built from TRBV6-2 or TRBV6-3 and TRBJ1-3; D is possibly TRBD1 (5 bases). The CDR3 covers 15 residues. Germline values: CDR1 MNHEY, CDR2 SVGEGT. V lost 7 bases and J lost 0, with 13 bases in between. CDR3 nucleotide sequence: TGTGCCAGCACGACAGTTTTGAGCTCTGGAAACACCATATATTTT. Its protein is CASTTVLSSGNTIYF.

Details on this clonotype: Germline and junction disagree at one end, which may indicate a read error. Here the CDR3 reads CASSSPTTEAFF. CDR3 nucleotides: TGTGCCAGCAGTTCCCCCACTACTGAAGCCTTCTTT. V usage is TRBV28 and J usage is TRBJ1-1; D is ambiguous. The CDR3 is 12 amino acids. Germline CDR1 MDHEN, CDR2 SYDVKM.

In the case of this clonotype: This may stem from a read error, because a much larger clone lies one nucleotide away. The chain couples TRBV6-6 to TRBJ1-4; no definite D call. V lost 6 bases and J lost 6, with 14 bases in between. Germline V gene lookup returns CDR1 MNHNY and CDR2 SVGAGI (reference sequence). The CDR3 covers 14 residues. The CDR3 here is CASSLQWVDEKLFF. The DNA for the CDR3 is TGTGCCAGCAGCCTACAGTGGGTAGATGAAAAACTGTTTTTT.

Worth noting for this clonotype: It may be a read error: a sequence one base away is much more abundant. This chain joins TRBV7-7 and TRBJ1-2, with D uncertain. CDR1 and CDR2 (germline): SSHAT, FNYEAQ (reference sequence). This CDR3 contains 15 residues. The CDR3 coding sequence is TGTGCTAGCAGTCCCTACGCGGGGTCCTACTATGGCTACACCTTC. Translation: CASSPYAGSYYGYTF.

The sample holds a few counts of this clonotype. Sequence at one end of the junction differs from germline and may be a read error. The chain is built from TRBV27 and TRBJ2-4; TRBD1 matches 7 bases. There are 14 residues in the CDR3. Germline V lookup: CDR1 MNHEY, CDR2 SMNVEV (reference sequence). The CDR3 DNA is TGTGCCAGCAGAAAACCGGGACAGAAAAGCATTCAGTACTTC. Its translation is CASRKPGQKSIQYF.